Listed below are T cell receptor beta chains from one sample, sequenced in a study of OX40 agonist ivuxolimab in advanced cancers. This table comes from immunoSEQ multiplex PCR, and its TCRdb copy is limited to in-frame clones, with some not included. The sample carries tens of thousands of clones, approximately 83% recorded once. The sequences come from CD4+ or CD8+ T cells sorted from blood, collected in a trial of the OX40 agonist ivuxolimab. These receptors were taken from an adult with an advanced solid tumor such as melanoma, head and neck, liver or kidney cancer. Both conserved end residues are part of each CDR3. The D gene is left open where the match is weak. Some rows mark clone size as missing; the rest say once, few, many or name a class of expanded clone.

J: TRBJ2-7; V: TRBV6-1; size: NA; D: TRBD2; CDR3: CASSEGGGGGTYEQYF; DNA: TGTGCCAGCAGTGAAGGTGGCGGGGGGGGAACCTACGAGCAGTACTTC
J: TRBJ2-2; V: TRBV19; size: NA; D: NA; CDR3: CASSQMEGSNTGELFF; DNA: TGTGCCAGTAGCCAAATGGAGGGAAGTAACACCGGGGAGCTGTTTTTT
J: TRBJ1-3; V: TRBV12-5; size: NA; D: NA; CDR3: CASGLKKPGPSGNTIYF; DNA: TGTGCTAGTGGTTTAAAGAAGCCCGGGCCCTCTGGAAACACCATATATTTT
J: TRBJ1-2; V: TRBV4-1; size: NA; D: NA; CDR3: CASSQAGMTNYGYTF; DNA: TGCGCCAGCAGCCAAGCGGGGATGACGAACTATGGCTACACCTTC
J: TRBJ2-5; V: TRBV5-4; size: NA; D: TRBD2; CDR3: CASRVNSGVAETQYF; DNA: TGTGCCAGCAGGGTCAATAGCGGGGTCGCCGAGACCCAGTACTTC
J: TRBJ2-1; V: TRBV28; size: NA; D: TRBD1; CDR3: CASSLTGTGTLGQFF; DNA: TGTGCCAGCAGTTTAACCGGGACAGGGACTTTGGGGCAGTTCTTC
J: TRBJ1-2; V: TRBV5-6; size: NA; D: NA; CDR3: CASSLDRNYGYTF; DNA: TGTGCCAGCAGCTTGGACAGGAACTATGGCTACACCTTC
J: TRBJ1-4; V: TRBV18; size: NA; D: NA; CDR3: CASSPAHKGSTNEKLFF; DNA: TGTGCCAGCTCACCTGCACACAAGGGGTCAACTAATGAAAAACTGTTTTTT
J: TRBJ2-5; V: TRBV10-3; size: NA; D: NA; CDR3: CAISGGHSAGTQETQYF; DNA: TGTGCCATCAGTGGGGGCCATAGCGCCGGCACCCAAGAGACCCAGTACTTC
J: TRBJ2-7; V: TRBV6-5; size: NA; D: NA; CDR3: CASRSSLGPYEQYF; DNA: TGTGCCAGCCGGAGCAGCTTAGGGCCCTACGAGCAGTACTTC
J: TRBJ2-5; V: TRBV19; size: NA; D: NA; CDR3: CASSITRETQYF; DNA: TGTGCCAGTAGTATAACGCGGGAGACCCAGTACTTC
J: TRBJ1-5; V: TRBV6-5; size: NA; D: NA; CDR3: CASRRYPQGPQHF; DNA: TGTGCCAGCAGACGATATCCACAGGGTCCCCAGCATTTT
J: TRBJ2-3; V: TRBV2; size: NA; D: NA; CDR3: CASSRGLSTDTQYF; DNA: TGTGCCAGCAGCCGGGGGTTAAGCACAGATACGCAGTATTTT
J: TRBJ2-3; V: TRBV5-6; size: NA; D: NA; CDR3: CASSPFLFTDTQYF; DNA: TGTGCCAGCAGCCCCTTCCTTTTCACAGATACGCAGTATTTT
J: TRBJ2-3; V: TRBV19; size: NA; D: NA; CDR3: CASSSGQGGADTQYF; DNA: TGTGCCAGTAGTTCCGGGCAGGGGGGGGCAGATACGCAGTATTTT
J: TRBJ2-7; V: TRBV10-3; size: NA; D: NA; CDR3: CAISDGRGPYEQYF; DNA: TGTGCCATCAGTGACGGACGGGGACCCTACGAGCAGTACTTC
J: TRBJ1-3; V: TRBV7-9; size: NA; D: NA; CDR3: CASSPRETGNTIYF; DNA: TGTGCCAGCAGCCCCAGGGAAACTGGAAACACCATATATTTT
J: TRBJ1-2; V: TRBV7-8; size: NA; D: NA; CDR3: CASSLAQGGNYGYTF; DNA: TGTGCCAGCAGCTTAGCACAGGGTGGTAACTATGGCTACACCTTC
J: TRBJ2-3; V: TRBV6-5; size: NA; D: TRBD2; CDR3: CASSKIAGSTDTQYF; DNA: TGTGCCAGCAGCAAGATAGCGGGGAGCACAGATACGCAGTATTTT
J: TRBJ2-3; V: TRBV18; size: NA; D: TRBD2; CDR3: CASSPGRLAGGPDTDTQYF; DNA: TGTGCCAGCTCACCAGGCCGGCTAGCGGGGGGACCAGACACAGATACGCAGTATTTT
J: TRBJ2-1; V: TRBV5-1; size: few; D: TRBD1; CDR3: CASSLSTGQGWGNEQFF; DNA: TGCGCCAGCAGCTTGAGCACTGGACAGGGCTGGGGCAATGAGCAGTTCTTC
J: TRBJ2-3; V: TRBV6-6; size: NA; D: NA; CDR3: CASSYQGILGDTQYF; DNA: TGTGCCAGCAGTTATCAGGGGATTCTAGGAGATACGCAGTATTTT
J: TRBJ2-1; V: TRBV2; size: NA; D: TRBD1; CDR3: CASSPVRTGNNEQFF; DNA: TGTGCCAGCAGCCCTGTACGGACAGGCAACAATGAGCAGTTCTTC
J: TRBJ1-5; V: TRBV2; size: NA; D: NA; CDR3: CASSLWVGQPQHF; DNA: TGTGCCAGCAGTTTGTGGGTTGGGCAGCCCCAGCATTTT
J: TRBJ2-3; V: TRBV7-2; size: NA; D: NA; CDR3: CASGTDGTSTDTQYF; DNA: TGTGCCAGCGGAACCGACGGGACAAGCACAGATACGCAGTATTTT
J: TRBJ2-7; V: TRBV4-3; size: NA; D: NA; CDR3: CASSQHAGRNEQYF; DNA: TGCGCCAGCAGCCAGCACGCGGGACGAAACGAGCAGTACTTC
J: TRBJ2-5; V: TRBV19; size: NA; D: TRBD2; CDR3: CASSTGLAEETQYF; DNA: TGTGCCAGTAGTACGGGACTAGCGGAAGAGACCCAGTACTTC
J: TRBJ1-2; V: TRBV5-1; size: NA; D: NA; CDR3: CASSYLGGYTF; DNA: TGCGCCAGCAGCTACCTTGGTGGCTACACCTTC
J: TRBJ2-2; V: TRBV4-1; size: NA; D: NA; CDR3: CASSQDRVVIGELFF; DNA: TGCGCCAGCAGCCAAGATCGGGTGGTGATCGGGGAGCTGTTTTTT
J: TRBJ1-6; V: TRBV11-2; size: once; D: NA; CDR3: CASGLGPFNSPLHF; DNA: TGTGCCAGCGGCCTTGGGCCATTTAATTCACCCCTCCACTTT
J: TRBJ2-7; V: TRBV7-8; size: NA; D: TRBD1; CDR3: CASSQGDSSREQYF; DNA: TGTGCCAGCAGCCAGGGGGACAGTTCGAGAGAGCAGTACTTC
J: TRBJ2-4; V: TRBV2; size: NA; D: NA; CDR3: CASREDSTQYF; DNA: TGTGCCAGCAGGGAAGACAGTACCCAGTACTTC
J: TRBJ1-1; V: TRBV7-2; size: NA; D: NA; CDR3: CASSLDGTAETEAFF; DNA: TGTGCCAGCAGCTTAGACGGAACCGCGGAGACTGAAGCTTTCTTT
J: TRBJ1-1; V: TRBV9; size: few; D: NA; CDR3: CASSVVPNTEAFF; DNA: TGTGCCAGCAGCGTAGTACCGAACACTGAAGCTTTCTTT
J: TRBJ2-3; V: TRBV4-3; size: NA; D: TRBD2; CDR3: CASSQDPPGLVATDTQYF; DNA: TGCGCCAGCAGCCAAGACCCGCCGGGACTAGTAGCGACAGATACGCAGTATTTT
J: TRBJ2-5; V: TRBV7-8; size: once; D: TRBD2; CDR3: CASSLEYRAGARTKETQYF; DNA: TGTGCCAGCAGCTTAGAGTACAGAGCGGGGGCCCGGACTAAAGAGACCCAGTACTTC
J: TRBJ2-7; V: TRBV5-4; size: NA; D: NA; CDR3: CASSLEYSSYEQYF; DNA: TGTGCCAGCAGCTTGGAATACTCGTCCTACGAGCAGTACTTC
J: TRBJ1-6; V: TRBV5-1; size: NA; D: NA; CDR3: CASRPGQMNNSPLHF; DNA: TGCGCCAGCAGGCCTGGACAGATGAATAATTCACCCCTCCACTTT
J: TRBJ1-5; V: TRBV18; size: NA; D: NA; CDR3: CASSPGYNQPQHF; DNA: TGTGCCAGCTCGCCAGGATACAATCAGCCCCAGCATTTT
J: TRBJ2-7; V: TRBV18; size: NA; D: NA; CDR3: CASSPLQGPGEQYF; DNA: TGTGCCAGCTCGCCACTCCAGGGTCCAGGAGAGCAGTACTTC
J: TRBJ2-3; V: TRBV12-1; size: NA; D: NA; CDR3: CASSFWVKRGALSTDTQYF; DNA: TGTGCCAGCAGCTTTTGGGTTAAGCGGGGGGCCCTTAGCACAGATACGCAGTATTTT
J: TRBJ1-3; V: TRBV29-1; size: NA; D: TRBD1; CDR3: CSVGQSGNTIYF; DNA: TGCAGCGTGGGACAGAGTGGAAACACCATATATTTT
J: TRBJ2-3; V: TRBV4-2; size: NA; D: TRBD2; CDR3: CASSQESAGASTDTQYF; DNA: TGTGCCAGCAGCCAAGAGTCAGCGGGGGCAAGCACAGATACGCAGTATTTT
J: TRBJ1-1; V: TRBV28; size: NA; D: NA; CDR3: CATDTRSMNTEAFF; DNA: TGTGCCACCGACACACGTTCCATGAACACTGAAGCTTTCTTT